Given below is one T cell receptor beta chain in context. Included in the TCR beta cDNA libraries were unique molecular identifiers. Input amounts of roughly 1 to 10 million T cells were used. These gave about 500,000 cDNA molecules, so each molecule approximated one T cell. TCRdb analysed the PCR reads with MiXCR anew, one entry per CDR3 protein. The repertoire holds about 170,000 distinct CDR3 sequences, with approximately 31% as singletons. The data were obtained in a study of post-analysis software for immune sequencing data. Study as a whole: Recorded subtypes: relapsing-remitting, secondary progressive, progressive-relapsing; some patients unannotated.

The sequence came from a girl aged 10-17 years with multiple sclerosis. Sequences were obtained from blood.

The CDR3 reads CASSSSERDEQFF. The CDR3 DNA reads as TGTGCCAGCAGCTCTAGTGAGAGAGATGAGCAGTTCTTC. The V gene is TRBV7-8, the J gene TRBJ2-1; no definite D call. The CDR3 runs to 13 residues. Trimming removed 4 bases at V and 8 bases at J, with 12 bases between. Germline CDR1 SGHVS, CDR2 FQNEAQ.